This T cell receptor beta chain was documented in a study of blood T cell dynamics during melanoma immunotherapy. Germline CDR1 LNHDA, CDR2 SQIVND (reference sequence). CDR3 size: 14 residues. V was pared by 8 bases and J by 3 bases, with 14 bases between. Time point indicated: pre-treatment baseline. Sequenced by immunoSEQ multiplex PCR; TCRdb stores in-frame clones only, minus some. The sample records roughly 15,000 clones, more than 70% being singletons. This clone was counted a few times. The material sequenced was blood, taken from a patient treated with checkpoint blockade. This chain joins TRBV19 and TRBJ1-5, with D unclear. The receptor's source is a human donor with melanoma. CDR3 coding DNA: TGTGCCAGTCTCCCTGGGCCTTCCAATCAGCCCCAGCATTTT. Translated, it gives CASLPGPSNQPQHF.